This T cell receptor (beta chain) was found in a study of response to subunit inactivated influenza vaccine. TCRdb processed the RT-PCR reads anew with MiXCR; each CDR3 protein has one entry. This sample yields more than 600,000 distinct CDR3 sequences, of which approximately 17% are seen a single time; 11% belongs to the top ten. This clonotype was observed at least ten times. Germline CDR1 and CDR2: SGHKS and YYEKEE (reference sequence). V lost 4 bases to trimming and J lost 2 bases; unmatched junction nucleotides: 8. This CDR3 has 16 amino acids. The sequenced sample was PBMCs from blood, obtained 4 to 6 days after vaccination. The chain is built from TRBV5-5 and TRBJ2-7, with TRBD1 matching 11 bases. The receptor was derived from a middle-aged man who received an inactivated influenza vaccine. CDR3 protein: CASSVGPGQGAYEQYF. CDR3 bases: TGTGCCAGCAGCGTTGGTCCGGGACAGGGGGCCTACGAGCAGTACTTC. Using reference TRBV5-5 and TRBJ2-7 for the parts outside the CDR3, the full variable domain is DAGVTQSPTHLIKTRGQQVTLRCSPISGHKSVSWYQQVLGQGPQFIFQYYEKEERGRGNFPDRFSARQFPNYSSELNVNALLLGDSALYLCASSVGPGQGAYEQYFGPGTRLTVT.